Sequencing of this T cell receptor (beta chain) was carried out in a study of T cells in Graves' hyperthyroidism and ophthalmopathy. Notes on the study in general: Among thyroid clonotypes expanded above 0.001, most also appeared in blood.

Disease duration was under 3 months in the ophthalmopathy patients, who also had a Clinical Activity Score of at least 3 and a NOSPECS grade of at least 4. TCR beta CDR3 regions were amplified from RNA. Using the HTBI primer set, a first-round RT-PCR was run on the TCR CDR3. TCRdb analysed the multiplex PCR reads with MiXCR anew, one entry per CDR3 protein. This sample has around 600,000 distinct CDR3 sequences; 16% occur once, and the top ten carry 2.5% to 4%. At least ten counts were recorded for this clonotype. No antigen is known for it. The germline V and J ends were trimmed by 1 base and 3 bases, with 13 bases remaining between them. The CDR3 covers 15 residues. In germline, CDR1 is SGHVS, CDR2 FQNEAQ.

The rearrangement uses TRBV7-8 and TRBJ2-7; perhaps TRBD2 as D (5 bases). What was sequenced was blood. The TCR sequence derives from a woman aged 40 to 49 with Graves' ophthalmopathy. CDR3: CASSLDGVPSYEQYF. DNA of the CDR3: TGTGCCAGCAGCTTAGACGGGGTGCCAAGCTACGAGCAGTACTTC.